The sequence of this TCR beta chain was determined in a study of blood T cell repertoires in COVID-19. Study as a whole: Samples of COVID-19 (acute and convalescent) were obtained from the United States, Italy and Spain.

Sequencing used immunoSEQ multiplex PCR; TCRdb keeps in-frame clones, though not all of them. The sample contains 90,000 or so clones, approximately 91% of which appear only once. Per germline, CDR1 SGHRS and CDR2 YFSETQ. J was trimmed by 0 bases and V by 4 bases; bases with no gene match: 6. The CDR3 extends over 16 amino acids. The material sequenced was peripheral blood. V usage is TRBV5-1 and J usage is TRBJ1-4; 7 nucleotides match TRBD1. The clonotype comes from a woman aged 70-85 years with acute or convalescent COVID-19. The CDR3 reads CASSRQGRATNEKLFF. CDR3 nucleotide sequence: TGCGCCAGCAGCAGACAGGGACGTGCAACTAATGAAAAACTGTTTTTT.